This T cell receptor (beta chain) was profiled in a study of T cells expressing NK-cell markers. About the research overall: The authors sequenced eight donors, of whom seven were HCMV-seropositive and one was seronegative.

Per germline, CDR1 SGHTA and CDR2 FQGTGA. The CDR3 runs 14 residues. No DNA is given; TCRdb re-called the 5' RACE reads and lists each CDR3 protein once. Its clone listing holds about 260,000 distinct CDR3 sequences. The TCR was taken from a woman aged 18 to 75 in good health. Sequenced: blood T cells: a sorted CD56 or NKG2C T cell subset, CD4+ or CD8+ T cells, or bulk PBMC T cells (not recorded which). The chain carries TRBV7-3 and TRBJ2-2; the TCRdb call, TRBD1, lacks DNA for checking. The CDR3 region is CASSKGQALGELFF. The variable domain in full, with the rest retrieved from reference TRBV7-3 and TRBJ2-2, is GAGVSQTPSNKVTEKGKYVELRCDPISGHTALYWYRQSLGQGPEFLIYFQGTGAADDSGLPNDRFFAVRPEGSVSTLKIQRTERGDSAVYLCASSKGQALGELFFGEGSRLTVL.